The entry below describes one T cell receptor beta chain. Its antigen is not identified. This specimen comes from a study of OX40 agonist ivuxolimab in advanced cancers. Study-level points and caveats: CD4+ and CD8+ blood T cells expanded clonally by week 6 at 0.1 to 3.0 mg/kg.

V was pared by 0 bases and J by 8 bases, with 7 bases between. Per the germline V gene, CDR1 is LNHDA and CDR2 is SQIVND (reference sequence). The CDR3 has 13 residues. The data were produced by immunoSEQ multiplex PCR, yet TCRdb's version contains in-frame clones alone and is incomplete. The table shows around 60,000 clones, with 89% occurring only once. J is TRBJ1-4 and V is TRBV19; D not resolved. The clonotype was recovered from an adult with an advanced solid tumor such as melanoma, head and neck, liver or kidney cancer. Specimen: CD4+ or CD8+ T cells sorted from blood, collected in a trial of the OX40 agonist ivuxolimab. The DNA of the CDR3 is TGTGCCAGTAGTATAGAGCCAAGGGAAAAACTGTTTTTT. Translation: CASSIEPREKLFF.